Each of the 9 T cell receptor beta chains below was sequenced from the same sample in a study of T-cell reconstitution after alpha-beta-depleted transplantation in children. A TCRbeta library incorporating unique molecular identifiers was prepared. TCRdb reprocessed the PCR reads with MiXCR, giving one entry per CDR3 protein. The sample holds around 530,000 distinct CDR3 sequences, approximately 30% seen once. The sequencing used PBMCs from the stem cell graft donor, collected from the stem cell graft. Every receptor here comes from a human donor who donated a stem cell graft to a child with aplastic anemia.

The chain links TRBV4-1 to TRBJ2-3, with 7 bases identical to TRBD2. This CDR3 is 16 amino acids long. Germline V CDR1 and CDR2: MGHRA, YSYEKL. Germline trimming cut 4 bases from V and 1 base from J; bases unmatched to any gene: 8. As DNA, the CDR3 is TGCGCCAGCAGCCCCGGGCGGGAGCATGGCACAGATACGCAGTATTTT. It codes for CASSPGREHGTDTQYF.

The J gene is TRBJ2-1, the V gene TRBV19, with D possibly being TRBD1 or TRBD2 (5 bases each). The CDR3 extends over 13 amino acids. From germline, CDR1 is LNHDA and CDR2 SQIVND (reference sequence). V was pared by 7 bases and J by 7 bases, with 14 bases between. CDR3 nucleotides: TGTGCCAGTAAGCCCAGCAGGGAGAATGAGCAGTTCTTC. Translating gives CASKPSRENEQFF.

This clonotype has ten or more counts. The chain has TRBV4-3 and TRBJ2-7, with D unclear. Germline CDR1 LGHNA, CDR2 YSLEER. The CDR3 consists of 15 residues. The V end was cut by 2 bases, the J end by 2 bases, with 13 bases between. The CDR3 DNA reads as TGCGCCAGCAGCCAAACCCCGGACGGACCCTACGAGCAGTACTTC. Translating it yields CASSQTPDGPYEQYF.

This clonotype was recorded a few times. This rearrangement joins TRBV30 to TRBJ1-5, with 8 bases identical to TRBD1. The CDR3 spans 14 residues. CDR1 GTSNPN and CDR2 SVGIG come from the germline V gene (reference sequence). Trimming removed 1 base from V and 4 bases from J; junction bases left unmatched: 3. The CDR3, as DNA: TGTGCCTGGAGTGACAGGGGGGGGAATCAGCCCCAGCATTTT. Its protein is CAWSDRGGNQPQHF.

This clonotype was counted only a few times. Written as DNA, the CDR3 is TGTGCCAGCGCGGACGGGAGCTCCTACAATGAGCAGTTCTTC. This codes for CASADGSSYNEQFF. The chain joins TRBV12-3 or TRBV12-4 to TRBJ2-1; possible D gene TRBD2, 6 bases. The CDR3 spans 14 residues. V was shortened by 8 bases and J by 0 bases, with 11 bases between the two germline ends.

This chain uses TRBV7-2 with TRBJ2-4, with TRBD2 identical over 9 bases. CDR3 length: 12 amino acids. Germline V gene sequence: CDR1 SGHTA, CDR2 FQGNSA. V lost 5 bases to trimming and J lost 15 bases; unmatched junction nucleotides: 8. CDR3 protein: CASSLTSGPGYF. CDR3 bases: TGTGCCAGCAGCCTGACTAGCGGACCGGGGTACTTC.

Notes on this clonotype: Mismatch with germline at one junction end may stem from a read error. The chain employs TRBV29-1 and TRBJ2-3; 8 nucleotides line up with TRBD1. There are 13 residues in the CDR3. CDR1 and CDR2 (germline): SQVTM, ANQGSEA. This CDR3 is CSLDRGYTDTQYF. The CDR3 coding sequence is TGCAGCCTTGACAGGGGATACACAGATACGCAGTATTTT.

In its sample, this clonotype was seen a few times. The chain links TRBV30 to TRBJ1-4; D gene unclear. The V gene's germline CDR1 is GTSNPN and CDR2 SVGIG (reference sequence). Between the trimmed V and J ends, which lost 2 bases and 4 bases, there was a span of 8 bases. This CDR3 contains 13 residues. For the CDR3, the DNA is TGTGCCTGGAGTCGCAAACTTAATGAAAAACTGTTTTTT. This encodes CAWSRKLNEKLFF.

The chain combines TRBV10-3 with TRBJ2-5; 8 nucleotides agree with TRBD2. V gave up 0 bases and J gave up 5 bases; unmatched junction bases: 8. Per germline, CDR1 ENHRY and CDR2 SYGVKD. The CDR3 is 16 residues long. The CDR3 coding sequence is TGTGCCATCAGTGAGTCGAAGACGGGAGGGCCGGAGACCCAGTACTTC. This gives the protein CAISESKTGGPETQYF.